A selection of T cell receptor beta chains follows, all from one sample in a study of T cells in Graves' hyperthyroidism and ophthalmopathy. MiXCR was run by TCRdb on the multiplex PCR reads, yielding one entry per CDR3 protein. Here the sample spans around 340,000 distinct CDR3 sequences, roughly 15% being singletons. Sequenced sample: blood. The receptors come from a woman in her twenties or thirties with Graves' hyperthyroidism that later progressed to Graves' ophthalmopathy. Each CDR3 is given with its conserved first and last residue. The order of the fields is clone size, V gene, J gene, D gene, CDR3 DNA, CDR3 protein. D genes are given only for firm matches. The size of a clone is reported for some rows only, either as once, few or many, or as a class for expanded clones.

>many|TRBV28|TRBJ2-7|TRBD1
TGTGCCAGCAGTTTAAATCTAGCAGGGGGCTCCTACGAGCAGTACTTC
CASSLNLAGGSYEQYF
>many|TRBV10-2|TRBJ1-2|TRBD1
TGCGCCAGCAGTGAGACGGAGGACAGGGGTAGCCCTAACTATGGCTACACCTTC
CASSETEDRGSPNYGYTF
>once|TRBV11-2|TRBJ2-5|NA
TGTGCCAGCGGAGACAGGACCCAAGAGACCCAGTACTTC
CASGDRTQETQYF
>many|TRBV12-3/TRBV12-4|TRBJ2-3|TRBD1
TGTGCCAGCAGTCCTAGGGGGCTCGAGGACACAGATACGCAGTATTTT
CASSPRGLEDTDTQYF
>few|TRBV5-1|TRBJ1-1|TRBD1
TGCGCCAGCTCCCTAAGGGGGCCGGCTGAAGCTTTCTTT
CASSLRGPAEAFF
>many|TRBV28|TRBJ2-7|TRBD1
TGTGCCAGCAGTTTTCCCCTACAGGGGTCCAACTACGAGCAGTACTTC
CASSFPLQGSNYEQYF
>many|TRBV28|TRBJ2-7|NA
TGTGCCAGCGTAAAGGGTGGGGGCTACGAGCAGTACTTC
CASVKGGGYEQYF
>few|TRBV6-2/TRBV6-3|TRBJ1-1|TRBD1
TGTGCCAGCACCCCGGGACAGGGAAGTGTAGCTTTCTTT
CASTPGQGSVAFF
>NA|TRBV15|TRBJ2-1|TRBD1
TGTGCCACCAGCAGAACTGCGGGACAGGGGAAGGACAATGAGCAGTTCTTC
CATSRTAGQGKDNEQFF
>few|TRBV6-2/TRBV6-3|TRBJ2-7|TRBD1
TGTGCCAGCAGTCAGACAGGGGGCCCCAGTGAGCAGTACTTC
CASSQTGGPSEQYF
>NA|TRBV7-9|TRBJ1-4|TRBD1
TGTGCCAGCAGCCCCCCGGACAGGGGGCAAAAACTGTTTTTT
CASSPPDRGQKLFF
>many|TRBV28|TRBJ2-7|TRBD1
TGTGCCAGCAGTACCGAGAACTGGTGGGACAGGGCCGGCGAGCAGTACTTC
CASSTENWWDRAGEQYF
>NA|TRBV5-1|TRBJ2-1|TRBD1
TGCGCCAGCAGCTTGGAGGGGACAGCCTACAATGAGCAGTTCTTC
CASSLEGTAYNEQFF
>many|TRBV7-9|TRBJ2-5|NA
TGTGCCAGCAGCTTTTCGCCCGGTACTAAGCAAGAGACCCAGTACTTC
CASSFSPGTKQETQYF
>many|TRBV24-1|TRBJ2-2|NA
TGTGCCACCAGTGATTCGGCGGGTGGAACCGGGGAGCTGTTTTTT
CATSDSAGGTGELFF
>many|TRBV13|TRBJ2-3|TRBD1
TGTGCCAGCAGCGGCCAGGACAGGGAACTATCAGATACGCAGTATTTT
CASSGQDRELSDTQYF
>many|TRBV7-8|TRBJ2-3|TRBD1
TGTGCCAGCAGCTTAGGGGCAGGGGGCGGGTTCACAGATACGCAGTATTTT
CASSLGAGGGFTDTQYF
>many|TRBV6-1|TRBJ1-1|NA
TGTGCCAGCAGTCCGACAGTGAGTCTGGCCACTGAAGCTTTCTTT
CASSPTVSLATEAFF
>NA|TRBV7-9|TRBJ1-2|NA
TGTGCCAGCAGCCTACCAGAAGAGGGGAACTATGGCTACACCTTC
CASSLPEEGNYGYTF
>many|TRBV12-3/TRBV12-4|TRBJ2-1|NA
TGTGCCAGCAGGGGAGTTTCTTTAGAGGACAGTCTTCGACAGTTCTTC
CASRGVSLEDSLRQFF
>many|TRBV20-1|TRBJ2-3|TRBD2
TGCAGTGCCGACGGGACTAGCGGGTCTAGCACAGATACGCAGTATTTT
CSADGTSGSSTDTQYF
>NA|TRBV20-1|TRBJ2-1|TRBD2
TGCAGTGCTAGAGAAGAAACCGGGACTAGCAAGTACAATGAGCAGTTCTTC
CSAREETGTSKYNEQFF
>few|TRBV19|TRBJ1-5|TRBD1
TGTGCCAGTAGTATAGTAGGGACAGGCGGCAATCAGCCCCAGCATTTT
CASSIVGTGGNQPQHF
>NA|TRBV29-1|TRBJ1-5|TRBD1
TGCAGCGGGCAGACAGGGGCCGGGGCCCCTTATAGCAATCAGCCCCAGCATTTT
CSGQTGAGAPYSNQPQHF
>many|TRBV7-9|TRBJ2-7|NA
TGTAGAGAAGCCACCTACGAGCAGTACTTC
CREATYEQYF
>many|TRBV7-2|TRBJ2-3|NA
TGTGCCAGCAGCTTTCTCACAGATACGCAGTATTTT
CASSFLTDTQYF
>many|TRBV27|TRBJ1-1|NA
TGTGCCAGCAGTTTAGGGAGGAACACTGAAGCTTTCTTT
CASSLGRNTEAFF
>NA|TRBV7-9|TRBJ1-2|NA
TGTGCCAGCAGCGCCGGGACAATAAAGGCGGTAACCTTC
CASSAGTIKAVTF
>many|TRBV24-1|TRBJ2-7|TRBD1
TGTGCCACCAGTGATCGGGCCGGGACAGCGACCCACGAGCAGTACTTC
CATSDRAGTATHEQYF
>many|TRBV27|TRBJ1-5|NA
TGTGCCAGCAGTTTATTGGGCAGCAATCAGCCCCAGCATTTT
CASSLLGSNQPQHF
>NA|TRBV19|TRBJ2-5|NA
TGTGCCAGTAGTATATCCGTGGAAGAGACCCAGTACTTC
CASSISVEETQYF
>NA|TRBV5-1|TRBJ1-3|NA
TGCGCCAGCACCCAGAAAACAGGCTACTCTGGAAACACCATATATTTT
CASTQKTGYSGNTIYF
>many|TRBV28|TRBJ2-3|NA
TGTGCCAGCAGCCCATCGGACGGGGTAGATACGCAGTATTTT
CASSPSDGVDTQYF
>many|TRBV7-9|TRBJ2-7|NA
TGTGCCAGCAGCCCAACAGGGACGTTTTACGAGCAGTACTTC
CASSPTGTFYEQYF
>few|TRBV18|TRBJ1-1|NA
TGTGCCAGCTCTGAATCGGGCCGAGGCACTGAAGCTTTCTTT
CASSESGRGTEAFF
>NA|TRBV12-3/TRBV12-4|TRBJ1-2|NA
TGTGCCAGCAGTTTCCCAGGGGTTAGATATGGCTACACCTTC
CASSFPGVRYGYTF
>many|TRBV7-8|TRBJ2-3|TRBD2
TGTGCCAGCAGCCTGGGACTAGCGGGACTCACAGATACGCAGTATTTT
CASSLGLAGLTDTQYF
>many|TRBV28|TRBJ1-2|NA
TGTGCCAGCAGTTTAATGTCCCCCGGTTTTGGCTACACCTTC
CASSLMSPGFGYTF
>NA|TRBV6-1|TRBJ2-7|TRBD2
TGTGCCAGCAGTGTGACTAGCGGGAGGCTCGAGCAGTACTTC
CASSVTSGRLEQYF